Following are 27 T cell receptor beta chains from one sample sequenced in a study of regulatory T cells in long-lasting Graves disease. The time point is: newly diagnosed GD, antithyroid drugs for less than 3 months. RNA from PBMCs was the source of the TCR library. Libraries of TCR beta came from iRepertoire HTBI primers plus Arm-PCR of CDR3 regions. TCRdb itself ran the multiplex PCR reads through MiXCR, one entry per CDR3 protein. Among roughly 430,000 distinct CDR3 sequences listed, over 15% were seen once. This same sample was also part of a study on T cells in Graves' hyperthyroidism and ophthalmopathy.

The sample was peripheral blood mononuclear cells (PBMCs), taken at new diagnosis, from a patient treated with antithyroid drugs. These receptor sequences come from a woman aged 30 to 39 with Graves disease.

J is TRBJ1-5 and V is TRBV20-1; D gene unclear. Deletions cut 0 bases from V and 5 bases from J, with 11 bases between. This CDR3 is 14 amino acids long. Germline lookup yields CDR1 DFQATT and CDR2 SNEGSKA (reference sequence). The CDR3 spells CSARDAGGDQPQHF. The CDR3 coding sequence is TGCAGTGCTAGAGATGCCGGCGGCGATCAGCCCCAGCATTTT.

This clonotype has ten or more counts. Written as DNA, the CDR3 is TGTGCCAGCAGCACCCGGCGGGAGCAAGAGACCCAGTACTTC. It translates to CASSTRREQETQYF. This chain connects TRBV28 to TRBJ2-5; 7 bases are a match to TRBD2. The CDR3 extends over 14 amino acids. Trimming took 6 bases from V and 2 from J; bases not matched to a gene: 6. The germline gives CDR1 MDHEN, CDR2 SYDVKM.

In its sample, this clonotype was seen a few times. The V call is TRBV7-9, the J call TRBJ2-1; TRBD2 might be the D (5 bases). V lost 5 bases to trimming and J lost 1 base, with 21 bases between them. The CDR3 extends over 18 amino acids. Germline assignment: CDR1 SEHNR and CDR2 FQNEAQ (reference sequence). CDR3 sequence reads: CASSPTITSPLSYNEQFF. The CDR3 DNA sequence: TGTGCCAGCAGCCCGACTATTACTAGTCCCCTATCCTACAATGAGCAGTTCTTC.

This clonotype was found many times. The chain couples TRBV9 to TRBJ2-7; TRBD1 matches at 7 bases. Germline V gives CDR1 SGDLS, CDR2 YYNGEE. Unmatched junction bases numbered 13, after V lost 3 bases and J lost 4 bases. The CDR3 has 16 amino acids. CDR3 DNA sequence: TGTGCCAGCAGCGCCCTTTCAGGGGACAGCATATACGAGCAGTACTTC. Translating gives CASSALSGDSIYEQYF.

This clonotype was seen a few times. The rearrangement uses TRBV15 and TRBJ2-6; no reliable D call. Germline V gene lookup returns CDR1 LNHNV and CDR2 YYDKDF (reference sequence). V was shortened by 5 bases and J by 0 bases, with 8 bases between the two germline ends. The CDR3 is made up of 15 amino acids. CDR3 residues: CATSGRISGANVLTF. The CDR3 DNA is TGTGCCACCAGCGGAAGAATCTCTGGGGCCAACGTCCTGACTTTC.

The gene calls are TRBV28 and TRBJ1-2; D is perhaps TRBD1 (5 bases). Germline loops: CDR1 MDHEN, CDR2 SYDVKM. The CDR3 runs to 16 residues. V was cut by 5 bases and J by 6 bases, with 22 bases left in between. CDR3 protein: CASSKTRKTVLDGYTF. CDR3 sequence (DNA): TGTGCCAGCAGTAAAACTAGAAAGACAGTCTTGGATGGCTACACCTTC.

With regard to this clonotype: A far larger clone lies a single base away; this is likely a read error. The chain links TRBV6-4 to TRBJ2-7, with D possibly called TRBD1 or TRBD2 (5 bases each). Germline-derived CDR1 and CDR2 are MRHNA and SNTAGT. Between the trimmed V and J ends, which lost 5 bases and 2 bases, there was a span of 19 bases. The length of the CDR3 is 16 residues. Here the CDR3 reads CASSYPRDGSPYEQYF. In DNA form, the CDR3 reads TGTGCCAGCAGTTACCCCCGGGACGGCAGCCCCTACGAGCAGTACTTC.

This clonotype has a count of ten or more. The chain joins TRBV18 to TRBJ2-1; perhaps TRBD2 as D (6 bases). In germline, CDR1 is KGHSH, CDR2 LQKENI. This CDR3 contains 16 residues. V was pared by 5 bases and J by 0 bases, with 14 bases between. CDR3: CASSIQAGISYNEQFF. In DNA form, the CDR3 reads TGTGCCAGCTCAATCCAGGCGGGAATCTCCTACAATGAGCAGTTCTTC.

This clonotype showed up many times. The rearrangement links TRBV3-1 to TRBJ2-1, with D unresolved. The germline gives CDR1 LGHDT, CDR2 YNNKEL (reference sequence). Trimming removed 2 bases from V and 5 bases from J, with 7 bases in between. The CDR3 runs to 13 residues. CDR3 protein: CASSQLGDNEQFF. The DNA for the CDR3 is TGTGCCAGCAGCCAACTAGGAGACAATGAGCAGTTCTTC.

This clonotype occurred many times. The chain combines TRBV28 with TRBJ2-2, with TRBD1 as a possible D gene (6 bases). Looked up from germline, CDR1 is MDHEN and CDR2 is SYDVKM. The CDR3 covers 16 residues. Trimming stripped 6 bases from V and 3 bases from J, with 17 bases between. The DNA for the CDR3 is TGTGCCAGCAGGGAGCAGGGGACGCGGGACACCGGGGAGCTGTTTTTT. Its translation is CASREQGTRDTGELFF. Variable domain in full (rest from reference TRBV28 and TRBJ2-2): DVKVTQSSRYLVKRTGEKVFLECVQDMDHENMFWYRQDPGLGLRLIYFSYDVKMKEKGDIPEGYSVSREKKERFSLILESASTNQTSMYLCASREQGTRDTGELFFGEGSRLTVL.

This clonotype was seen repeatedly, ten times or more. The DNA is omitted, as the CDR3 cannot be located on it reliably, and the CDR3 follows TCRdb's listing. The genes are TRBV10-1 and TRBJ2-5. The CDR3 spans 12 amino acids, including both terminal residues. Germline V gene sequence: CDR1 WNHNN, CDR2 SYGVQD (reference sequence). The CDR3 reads CASSTSTGTQYF.

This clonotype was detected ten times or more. The CDR3 protein is CASSFPTGGQETQYF. The CDR3 DNA is TGTGCCAGCAGTTTTCCGACAGGGGGCCAAGAGACCCAGTACTTC. The J gene is TRBJ2-5, the V gene TRBV28; 9 bases agree with TRBD1. V gave up 3 bases and J gave up 1 base; unmatched junction bases: 3. The CDR3 has 15 residues. Germline-derived CDR1 and CDR2 are MDHEN and SYDVKM. Using reference TRBV28 and TRBJ2-5 for the parts outside the CDR3, the full variable domain is DVKVTQSSRYLVKRTGEKVFLECVQDMDHENMFWYRQDPGLGLRLIYFSYDVKMKEKGDIPEGYSVSREKKERFSLILESASTNQTSMYLCASSFPTGGQETQYFGPGTRLLVL.

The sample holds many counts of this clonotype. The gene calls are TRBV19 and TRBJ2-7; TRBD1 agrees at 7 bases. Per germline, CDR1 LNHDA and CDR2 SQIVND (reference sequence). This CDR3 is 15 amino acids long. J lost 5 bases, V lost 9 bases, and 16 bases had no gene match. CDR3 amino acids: CASAGRGGGMDEQYF. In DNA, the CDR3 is TGTGCCAGCGCCGGGCGAGGGGGCGGTATGGACGAGCAGTACTTC. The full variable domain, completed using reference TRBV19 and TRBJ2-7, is DGGITQSPKYLFRKEGQNVTLSCEQNLNHDAMYWYRQDPGQGLRLIYYSQIVNDFQKGDIAEGYSVSREKKESFPLTVTSAQKNPTAFYLCASAGRGGGMDEQYFGPGTRLTVT.

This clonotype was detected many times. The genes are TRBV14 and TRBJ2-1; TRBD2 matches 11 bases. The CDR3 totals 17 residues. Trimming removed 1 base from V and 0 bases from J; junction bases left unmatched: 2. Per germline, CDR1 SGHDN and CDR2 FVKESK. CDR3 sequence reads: CASSQGGLADSYNEQFF. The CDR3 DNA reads TGTGCCAGCAGCCAAGGGGGACTAGCGGACTCCTACAATGAGCAGTTCTTC.

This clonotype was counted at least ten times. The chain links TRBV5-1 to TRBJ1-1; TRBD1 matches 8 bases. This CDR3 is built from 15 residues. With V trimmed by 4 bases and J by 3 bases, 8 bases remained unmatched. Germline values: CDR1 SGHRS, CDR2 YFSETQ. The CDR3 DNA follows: TGCGCCAGCAGCATGGACAGGGTTGGAGACACTGAAGCTTTCTTT. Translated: CASSMDRVGDTEAFF.

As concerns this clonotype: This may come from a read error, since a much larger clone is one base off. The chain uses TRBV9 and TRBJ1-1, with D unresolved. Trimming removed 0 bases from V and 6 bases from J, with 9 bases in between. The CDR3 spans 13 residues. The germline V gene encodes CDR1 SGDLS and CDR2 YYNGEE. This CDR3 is CASSVEVGAEAFF. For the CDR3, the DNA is TGTGCCAGCAGCGTAGAGGTGGGAGCTGAAGCTTTCTTT.

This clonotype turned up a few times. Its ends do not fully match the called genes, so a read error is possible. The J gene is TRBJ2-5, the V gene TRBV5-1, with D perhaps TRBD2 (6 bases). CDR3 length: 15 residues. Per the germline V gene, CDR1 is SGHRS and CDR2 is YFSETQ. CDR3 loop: CASSLVGGREETQHF. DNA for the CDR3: TGCGCCAGCAGCTTGGTCGGGGGTAGGGAAGAGACCCAGCACTTC.

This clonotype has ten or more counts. This CDR3 is CASSSTDSYEQYF. The CDR3, as DNA: TGTGCCAGCAGCTCCACCGACAGCTACGAGCAGTACTTC. J is TRBJ2-7 and V is TRBV11-2; a possible D gene is TRBD1 (5 bases). This CDR3 contains 13 residues. The V end lost 4 bases, the J end lost 3 bases, and 10 bases lay between the germline ends. Germline lookup yields CDR1 SGHAT and CDR2 FQNNGV.

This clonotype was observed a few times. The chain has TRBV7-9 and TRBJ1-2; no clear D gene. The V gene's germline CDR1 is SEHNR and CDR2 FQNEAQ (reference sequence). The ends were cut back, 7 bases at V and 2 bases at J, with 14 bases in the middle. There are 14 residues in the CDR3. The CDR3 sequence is CASILGGGNYGYTF. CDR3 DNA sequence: TGTGCCAGCATCCTCGGTGGCGGGAACTATGGCTACACCTTC.

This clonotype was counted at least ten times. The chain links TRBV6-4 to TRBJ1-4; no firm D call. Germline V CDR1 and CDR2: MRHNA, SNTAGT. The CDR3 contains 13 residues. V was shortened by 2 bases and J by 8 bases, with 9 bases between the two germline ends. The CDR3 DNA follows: TGTGCCAGCAGTGACCAGGTCGGGGAAAAACTGTTTTTT. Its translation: CASSDQVGEKLFF.

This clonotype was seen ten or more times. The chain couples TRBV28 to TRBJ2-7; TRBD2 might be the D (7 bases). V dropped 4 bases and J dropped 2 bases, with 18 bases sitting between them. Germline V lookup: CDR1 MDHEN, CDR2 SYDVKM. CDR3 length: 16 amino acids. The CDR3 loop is CASSSPGSGDTYEQYF. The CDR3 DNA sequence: TGTGCCAGCAGTTCACCAGGAAGCGGGGACACCTACGAGCAGTACTTC.

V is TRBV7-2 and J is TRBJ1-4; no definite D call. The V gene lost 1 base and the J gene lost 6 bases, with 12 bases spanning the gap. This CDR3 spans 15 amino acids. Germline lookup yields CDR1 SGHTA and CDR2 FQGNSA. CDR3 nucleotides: TGTGCCAGCAGCTTAGATGGGGTCGAGGATGAAAAACTGTTTTTT. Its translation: CASSLDGVEDEKLFF.

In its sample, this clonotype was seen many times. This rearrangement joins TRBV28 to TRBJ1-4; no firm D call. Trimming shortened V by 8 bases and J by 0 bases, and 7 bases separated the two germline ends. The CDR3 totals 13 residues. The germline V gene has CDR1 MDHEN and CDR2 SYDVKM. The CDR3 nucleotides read TGTGCCAGCGGTGGTGCAACTAATGAAAAACTGTTTTTT. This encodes CASGGATNEKLFF.

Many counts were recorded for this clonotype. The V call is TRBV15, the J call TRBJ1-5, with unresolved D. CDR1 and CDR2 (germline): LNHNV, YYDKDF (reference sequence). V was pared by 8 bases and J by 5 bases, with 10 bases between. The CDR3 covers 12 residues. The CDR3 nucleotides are TGTGCCACCGGTCCCAGCCATCAGCCCCAGCATTTT. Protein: CATGPSHQPQHF.

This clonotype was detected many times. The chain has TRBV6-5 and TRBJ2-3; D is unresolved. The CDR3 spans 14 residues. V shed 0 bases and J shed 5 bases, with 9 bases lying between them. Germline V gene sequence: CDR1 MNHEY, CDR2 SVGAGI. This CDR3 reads CASSYSGSQDTQYF. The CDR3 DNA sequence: TGTGCCAGCAGTTACTCAGGCAGCCAAGATACGCAGTATTTT.

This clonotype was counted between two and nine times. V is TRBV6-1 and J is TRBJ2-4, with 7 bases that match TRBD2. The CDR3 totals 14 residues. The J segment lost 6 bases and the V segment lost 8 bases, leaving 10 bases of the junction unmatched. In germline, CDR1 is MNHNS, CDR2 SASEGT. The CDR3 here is CASSWGGKLNIQYF. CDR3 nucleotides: TGTGCCAGCTCCTGGGGAGGGAAGCTAAACATTCAGTACTTC.

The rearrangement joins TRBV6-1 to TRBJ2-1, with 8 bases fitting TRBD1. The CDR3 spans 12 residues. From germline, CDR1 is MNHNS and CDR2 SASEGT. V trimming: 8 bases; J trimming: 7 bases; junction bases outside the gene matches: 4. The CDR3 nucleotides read TGTGCCAGCGGGACAGGAGGGAATGAGCAGTTCTTC. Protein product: CASGTGGNEQFF.